A selection of T cell receptor beta chains follows, all from one sample in a study of T cell responses to AZD1222 COVID-19 vaccine. Sequencing used immunoSEQ multiplex PCR; TCRdb keeps in-frame clones, though not all of them. The table records some 120,000 clones, roughly 90% of them present only once. The material sequenced was peripheral blood, taken 28 days after the second AZD1222 dose. Receptors were obtained from an adult who received the AZD1222 COVID-19 vaccine. Each CDR3 is given with its conserved first and last residue. The D gene is left open where the match is weak. Rows may omit the clone size; those that give it use once, few, many or a size class.

J gene: TRBJ1-2; D gene: -; clone size: -; V gene: TRBV7-9; CDR3 protein: CASSNRVDGYTF; CDR3 DNA: TGTGCCAGCAGCAACAGGGTAGATGGCTACACCTTC
J gene: TRBJ2-1; D gene: TRBD1; clone size: once; V gene: TRBV19; CDR3 protein: CASSIQTGNRDNEQFF; CDR3 DNA: TGTGCCAGTAGTATCCAGACAGGGAATCGGGACAATGAGCAGTTCTTC
J gene: TRBJ1-6; D gene: TRBD1; clone size: -; V gene: TRBV2; CDR3 protein: CASSVAGTGGNSPLHF; CDR3 DNA: TGTGCCAGCAGTGTTGCCGGGACAGGGGGTAATTCACCCCTCCACTTT
J gene: TRBJ2-5; D gene: -; clone size: -; V gene: TRBV10-2; CDR3 protein: CASSRGTQETQYF; CDR3 DNA: TGCGCCAGCAGTCGGGGGACCCAAGAGACCCAGTACTTC
J gene: TRBJ2-1; D gene: -; clone size: -; V gene: TRBV5-4; CDR3 protein: CASSPGTIGNNEQFF; CDR3 DNA: TGTGCCAGCAGCCCCGGGACAATTGGGAACAATGAGCAGTTCTTC
J gene: TRBJ2-3; D gene: TRBD2; clone size: -; V gene: TRBV5-8; CDR3 protein: CASSLGTSGNTDTQYF; CDR3 DNA: TGTGCCAGCAGCCTAGGGACTAGCGGGAACACAGATACGCAGTATTTT
J gene: TRBJ2-5; D gene: -; clone size: -; V gene: TRBV27; CDR3 protein: CASSLYHQETQYF; CDR3 DNA: TGTGCCAGCAGTTTATACCACCAAGAGACCCAGTACTTC
J gene: TRBJ1-1; D gene: -; clone size: -; V gene: TRBV5-4; CDR3 protein: CASSPIGYTEAFF; CDR3 DNA: TGTGCCAGCAGCCCGATAGGGTACACTGAAGCTTTCTTT
J gene: TRBJ1-5; D gene: TRBD1; clone size: -; V gene: TRBV28; CDR3 protein: CASSPDRGTHSNQPQHF; CDR3 DNA: TGTGCCAGCAGTCCGGACAGGGGGACACATAGCAATCAGCCCCAGCATTTT
J gene: TRBJ2-1; D gene: -; clone size: -; V gene: TRBV6-6; CDR3 protein: CASKVIYEGEQFF; CDR3 DNA: TGTGCCAGCAAAGTTATTTACGAGGGAGAGCAGTTCTTC
J gene: TRBJ2-5; D gene: -; clone size: -; V gene: TRBV11-2; CDR3 protein: CASSFSGETQYF; CDR3 DNA: TGTGCCAGCAGCTTTTCCGGTGAGACCCAGTACTTC
J gene: TRBJ2-7; D gene: TRBD1; clone size: -; V gene: TRBV5-1; CDR3 protein: CASSPESGQGSSNEQYF; CDR3 DNA: TGCGCCAGCAGCCCCGAGAGTGGACAGGGCTCTTCCAACGAGCAGTACTTC
J gene: TRBJ2-2; D gene: -; clone size: -; V gene: TRBV28; CDR3 protein: CASSLSENTGELFF; CDR3 DNA: TGTGCCAGCAGTTTATCAGAGAACACCGGGGAGCTGTTTTTT
J gene: TRBJ1-5; D gene: TRBD1; clone size: -; V gene: TRBV3-1/TRBV3-2; CDR3 protein: CASSLGGRYSNQPQHF; CDR3 DNA: TGTGCCAGCAGCCTAGGGGGCAGATATAGCAATCAGCCCCAGCATTTT
J gene: TRBJ2-3; D gene: -; clone size: -; V gene: TRBV5-8; CDR3 protein: CASSLRGNTDTQYF; CDR3 DNA: TGTGCCAGCAGCTTAAGAGGGAACACAGATACGCAGTATTTT
J gene: TRBJ2-6; D gene: -; clone size: -; V gene: TRBV19; CDR3 protein: CASSIGKVTGANVLTF; CDR3 DNA: TGTGCCAGTAGTATAGGAAAGGTTACGGGGGCCAACGTCCTGACTTTC
J gene: TRBJ2-5; D gene: -; clone size: -; V gene: TRBV4-2; CDR3 protein: CASSLDISGGPYF; CDR3 DNA: TGTGCCAGCAGCCTTGATATTTCGGGGGGCCCGTACTTC
J gene: TRBJ1-2; D gene: -; clone size: -; V gene: TRBV7-9; CDR3 protein: CASSLRDNLYSYTF; CDR3 DNA: TGTGCCAGCAGCTTAAGGGACAACCTTTATAGCTACACCTTC
J gene: TRBJ1-3; D gene: TRBD1; clone size: -; V gene: TRBV5-6; CDR3 protein: CASSGGDSFVVNGNTIYF; CDR3 DNA: TGTGCCAGCTCCGGGGGGGACAGTTTCGTTGTGAATGGAAACACCATATATTTT
J gene: TRBJ1-2; D gene: -; clone size: -; V gene: TRBV2; CDR3 protein: CASTVTRAIGYGYTF; CDR3 DNA: TGTGCCAGCACCGTAACCAGGGCAATTGGGTATGGCTACACCTTC
J gene: TRBJ1-3; D gene: -; clone size: once; V gene: TRBV3-1/TRBV3-2; CDR3 protein: CASSPPRPTGNTIYF; CDR3 DNA: TGTGCCAGCAGCCCGCCAAGACCTACTGGAAACACCATATATTTT
J gene: TRBJ1-3; D gene: -; clone size: -; V gene: TRBV2; CDR3 protein: CASSEQVSGNTIYF; CDR3 DNA: TGTGCCAGCAGTGAACAGGTCTCTGGAAACACCATATATTTT
J gene: TRBJ1-6; D gene: -; clone size: -; V gene: TRBV18; CDR3 protein: CASSPPGVGGSPLHF; CDR3 DNA: TGTGCCAGCTCACCACCCGGTGTCGGGGGTTCACCCCTCCACTTT
J gene: TRBJ2-3; D gene: -; clone size: -; V gene: TRBV15; CDR3 protein: CATSRDLDTQYF; CDR3 DNA: TGTGCCACCAGCAGGGACCTAGATACGCAGTATTTT
J gene: TRBJ2-7; D gene: TRBD1; clone size: -; V gene: TRBV18; CDR3 protein: CASSPRQGVYEQYF; CDR3 DNA: TGTGCCAGCTCGCCCAGGCAGGGGGTCTACGAGCAGTACTTC
J gene: TRBJ1-6; D gene: -; clone size: -; V gene: TRBV15; CDR3 protein: CATSRQVPANNSPLHF; CDR3 DNA: TGTGCCACCAGTAGACAGGTCCCGGCGAATAATTCACCCCTCCACTTT
J gene: TRBJ2-5; D gene: TRBD1; clone size: -; V gene: TRBV2; CDR3 protein: CASLSPDRGLRETQYF; CDR3 DNA: TGTGCCTCTCTCAGCCCGGACAGGGGGCTTCGGGAGACCCAGTACTTC
J gene: TRBJ1-1; D gene: -; clone size: -; V gene: TRBV10-3; CDR3 protein: CAISGQVNTEAFF; CDR3 DNA: TGTGCCATCAGTGGACAGGTGAACACTGAAGCTTTCTTT
J gene: TRBJ2-5; D gene: -; clone size: -; V gene: TRBV18; CDR3 protein: CASSPGNVRKETQYF; CDR3 DNA: TGTGCCAGCTCACCCGGCAACGTGCGCAAGGAGACCCAGTACTTC
J gene: TRBJ1-6; D gene: -; clone size: -; V gene: TRBV10-3; CDR3 protein: CATGAGARNNSPLHF; CDR3 DNA: TGTGCCACCGGAGCGGGGGCTCGAAATAATTCACCCCTCCACTTT
J gene: TRBJ1-2; D gene: TRBD1; clone size: -; V gene: TRBV5-1; CDR3 protein: CASSPTGGRLGGYTF; CDR3 DNA: TGCGCCAGCAGCCCCACAGGGGGCCGGCTTGGAGGCTACACCTTC
J gene: TRBJ2-1; D gene: TRBD2; clone size: -; V gene: TRBV29-1; CDR3 protein: CSAERGGYNEQFF; CDR3 DNA: TGCAGCGCTGAGCGGGGGGGGTACAATGAGCAGTTCTTC
J gene: TRBJ1-2; D gene: -; clone size: -; V gene: TRBV5-1; CDR3 protein: CASSWGVTSNYGYTF; CDR3 DNA: TGCGCCAGCAGTTGGGGTGTGACCTCTAACTATGGCTACACCTTC
J gene: TRBJ2-7; D gene: -; clone size: -; V gene: TRBV24-1; CDR3 protein: CATSVYSYEQYF; CDR3 DNA: TGTGCCACCAGTGTCTACTCCTACGAGCAGTACTTC
J gene: TRBJ2-1; D gene: TRBD2; clone size: -; V gene: TRBV5-4; CDR3 protein: CASSSRLAGGQNEQFF; CDR3 DNA: TGTGCCAGCAGCTCAAGACTAGCGGGGGGGCAAAATGAGCAGTTCTTC
J gene: TRBJ2-7; D gene: TRBD2; clone size: -; V gene: TRBV18; CDR3 protein: CASSPGLAGSREQYF; CDR3 DNA: TGTGCCAGCTCACCAGGACTAGCGGGCAGTCGCGAGCAGTACTTC
J gene: TRBJ2-1; D gene: TRBD2; clone size: -; V gene: TRBV7-2; CDR3 protein: CASSSQLAGGPYNEQFF; CDR3 DNA: TGTGCCAGCAGCTCCCAATTAGCGGGAGGGCCCTACAATGAGCAGTTCTTC
J gene: TRBJ1-3; D gene: -; clone size: -; V gene: TRBV28; CDR3 protein: CASRSGYGTKGGNTIYF; CDR3 DNA: TGTGCCAGCAGATCCGGTTATGGCACAAAAGGAGGAAACACCATATATTTT
J gene: TRBJ2-7; D gene: TRBD1; clone size: -; V gene: TRBV19; CDR3 protein: CATGTGSYEQYF; CDR3 DNA: TGTGCTACGGGGACAGGCTCCTACGAGCAGTACTTC
J gene: TRBJ1-2; D gene: TRBD1; clone size: -; V gene: TRBV5-1; CDR3 protein: CASSLEGRGRSYTF; CDR3 DNA: TGCGCCAGCAGCTTGGAGGGCAGGGGGAGAAGCTACACCTTC
J gene: TRBJ2-2; D gene: -; clone size: -; V gene: TRBV12-3/TRBV12-4; CDR3 protein: CATEAPRGGELFF; CDR3 DNA: TGTGCCACCGAGGCCCCAAGGGGCGGGGAGCTGTTTTTT
J gene: TRBJ1-6; D gene: -; clone size: -; V gene: TRBV3-1/TRBV3-2; CDR3 protein: CASSQDPGVSSYNSPLHF; CDR3 DNA: TGTGCCAGCAGCCAAGATCCCGGGGTGAGCTCCTATAATTCACCCCTCCACTTT
J gene: TRBJ2-5; D gene: -; clone size: -; V gene: TRBV4-2; CDR3 protein: CASSQDDSRQETQYF; CDR3 DNA: TGTGCCAGCAGCCAAGATGATAGCCGCCAAGAGACCCAGTACTTC
J gene: TRBJ1-1; D gene: -; clone size: -; V gene: TRBV7-9; CDR3 protein: CASSLSNTEAFF; CDR3 DNA: TGTGCCAGCAGCTTAAGTAACACTGAAGCTTTCTTT
J gene: TRBJ1-3; D gene: -; clone size: -; V gene: TRBV6-1; CDR3 protein: CASSESVLNGNTIYF; CDR3 DNA: TGTGCCAGCAGTGAGTCAGTCCTCAATGGAAACACCATATATTTT
J gene: TRBJ2-5; D gene: -; clone size: -; V gene: TRBV7-9; CDR3 protein: CASASGMVIQETQYF; CDR3 DNA: TGTGCCAGCGCTTCGGGGATGGTTATCCAAGAGACCCAGTACTTC